The source of this TCR beta chain is a study of T cell responses to AZD1222 COVID-19 vaccine. Study-wide background: Some second doses came at about 4 weeks and others at about 12 weeks; these were pooled.

Worth noting for this clone: Its antigen is unknown.

Assay: immunoSEQ multiplex PCR; the TCRdb copy retains only in-frame clones and omits some. The table records roughly 120,000 clones, around 80% of them present only once. Study findings and constraints: Donors were largely white British and mainly female; clonal diversity was possibly underestimated.

The origin of this receptor is an adult in good health. Sequenced here: peripheral blood, sampled on day 0 of AZD1222 vaccination.

CDR3 coding DNA: TGTGCCAGCAGACCGGACAGGGGACGGAATTCACCCCTCCACTTT. Its translation: CASRPDRGRNSPLHF. The chain joins TRBV25-1 to TRBJ1-6; 9 bases line up with TRBD1. Germline V gene lookup returns CDR1 MGHDK and CDR2 SYGVNS. The CDR3 length is 15 residues. J lost 7 bases, V lost 6 bases, and 7 bases had no gene match.